The present T cell receptor beta chain was sequenced within a study of cytomegalovirus exposure and HLA in healthy donors. 13 Jbeta primers and 60 Vbeta primers were used for the PCR. Assay: immunoSEQ multiplex PCR; the TCRdb copy retains only in-frame clones and omits some. The table lists around 86,000 clones, around 80% of them singletons, with 2.5% to 3.5% in the top ten. The CDR3 is 15 amino acids. V lost 4 bases, J lost 6 bases, and 17 bases lay in between. CDR1 is SGDLS and CDR2 is YYNGEE in the germline V gene. The chain combines TRBV9 with TRBJ2-1; TRBD1 might be the D (6 bases). Sequenced sample: PBMCs. The sequence was obtained from a man aged 45-65 years in good health and CMV-seropositive. The CDR3 sequence is CASSQQGLSANEQFF. CDR3 in DNA: TGTGCCAGCAGCCAGCAGGGGCTTTCCGCCAATGAGCAGTTCTTC.